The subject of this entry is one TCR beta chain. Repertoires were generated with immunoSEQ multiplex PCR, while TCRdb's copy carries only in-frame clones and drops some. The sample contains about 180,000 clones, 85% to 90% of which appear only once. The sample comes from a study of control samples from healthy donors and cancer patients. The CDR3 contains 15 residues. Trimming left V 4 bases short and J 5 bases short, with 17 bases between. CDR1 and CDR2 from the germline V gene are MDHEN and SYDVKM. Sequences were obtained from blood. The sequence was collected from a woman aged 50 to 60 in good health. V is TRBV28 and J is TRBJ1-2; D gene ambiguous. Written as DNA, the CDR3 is TGTGCCAGCAGTTCCCCCCCCGCAGGTCTATATGGCTACACCTTC. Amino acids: CASSSPPAGLYGYTF.